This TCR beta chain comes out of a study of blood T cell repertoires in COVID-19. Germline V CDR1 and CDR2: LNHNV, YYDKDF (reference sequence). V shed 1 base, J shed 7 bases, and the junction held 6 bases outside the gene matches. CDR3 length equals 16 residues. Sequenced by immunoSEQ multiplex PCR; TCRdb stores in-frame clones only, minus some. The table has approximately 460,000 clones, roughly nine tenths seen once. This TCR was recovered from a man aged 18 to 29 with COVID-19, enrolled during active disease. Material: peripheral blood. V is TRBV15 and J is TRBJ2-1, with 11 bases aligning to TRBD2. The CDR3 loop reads CATSRGLAGGVNEQFF. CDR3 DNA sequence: TGTGCCACCAGCAGAGGGCTAGCGGGAGGCGTAAATGAGCAGTTCTTC.